Below, 13 T cell receptor beta chains from the same sample are listed, as sequenced in a study of cytomegalovirus exposure and HLA in healthy donors. The PCR employed 60 Vbeta primers together with 13 Jbeta primers. Produced via immunoSEQ multiplex PCR; TCRdb's table is partial and in-frame only. This sample yields 130,000 or so clones, of which 80% to 90% are seen a single time; approximately 2% belongs to the top ten. Sequenced input: PBMCs. These receptors were collected from a man aged 35 to 55 in good health and CMV-seronegative.

The rearrangement uses TRBV19 and TRBJ1-5; TRBD1 aligns across 7 bases. Trimming at V came to 2 bases and at J to 7 bases, leaving 11 bases not matched to a gene. Germline CDR1 and CDR2: LNHDA and SQIVND (reference sequence). The CDR3 sequence is 16 residues long. The CDR3 here is CASSISSSDRSQPQHF. The DNA of the CDR3 is TGTGCCAGTAGTATATCCTCCTCGGACAGGAGCCAGCCCCAGCATTTT.

The CDR3 spells CASSEGPQGSQYF. The CDR3 nucleotides read TGTGCCAGCAGTGAGGGCCCGCAGGGCAGTCAGTACTTC. J is TRBJ2-4 and V is TRBV6-4; D possibly corresponds to TRBD1 (5 bases). From germline, CDR1 is MRHNA and CDR2 SNTAGT. Trimming took 3 bases from V and 12 from J, leaving 15 bases between them. The CDR3 is 13 residues long.

The V call is TRBV10-2, the J call TRBJ1-4; no clear D. V was trimmed by 5 bases and J by 2 bases, leaving 12 bases between them. Germline-derived CDR1 and CDR2 are WSHSY and SAAADI. This CDR3 spans 15 amino acids. CDR3 bases: TGCGCCAGCAGTTGGGGAGGGAGGACTAATGAAAAACTGTTTTTT. This gives the protein CASSWGGRTNEKLFF.

V and J are TRBV5-8 and TRBJ1-5; TRBD1 agrees at 7 bases. The V gene end was trimmed by 4 bases and the J gene end by 7 bases; junction bases not matched to a gene: 5. The CDR3 covers 13 residues. Germline V gene lookup returns CDR1 SGHTS and CDR2 YDEGEE. DNA for the CDR3: TGTGCCAGCAGCCAAGACAGGGACCAGCCCCAGCATTTT. Its translation is CASSQDRDQPQHF.

The rearrangement joins TRBV30 to TRBJ2-1; 9 nucleotides match TRBD2. V gave up 2 bases and J gave up 10 bases; unmatched junction bases: 12. This CDR3 has 15 residues. CDR1 and CDR2 from the germline V gene are GTSNPN and SVGIG (reference sequence). DNA of the CDR3: TGTGCCTGGAGTCAGGGACTAGCCCCAGGTGGAGAGCAGTTCTTC. This gives the protein CAWSQGLAPGGEQFF. The full variable domain, its missing parts supplied by reference TRBV30 and TRBJ2-1, is SQTIHQWPATLVQPVGSPLSLECTVEGTSNPNLYWYRQAAGRGLQLLFYSVGIGQISSEVPQNLSASRPQDRQFILSSKKLLLSDSGFYLCAWSQGLAPGGEQFFGPGTRLTVL.

J is TRBJ2-1 and V is TRBV6-5, with TRBD2 as a possible D gene (5 bases). The CDR3 has 14 residues. The germline CDR1 and CDR2 sequences are MNHEY and SVGAGI. Trimming removed 2 bases from V and 1 base from J, with 6 bases in between. CDR3 sequence reads: CASSYTGSYNEQFF. The CDR3 DNA sequence: TGTGCCAGCAGTTACACGGGATCCTACAATGAGCAGTTCTTC.

There are a few counts of this clone. The chain links TRBV7-2 to TRBJ2-3; 11 nucleotides match TRBD2. Germline CDR1 reads SGHTA; CDR2 reads FQGNSA. The CDR3 extends over 15 amino acids. J was trimmed by 1 base and V by 5 bases; bases with no gene match: 2. Here the CDR3 DNA reads TGTGCCAGCAGCGCACTAGCGGGGGGCACAGATACGCAGTATTTT. Amino acids: CASSALAGGTDTQYF.

The chain links TRBV27 to TRBJ1-5; D call uncertain. Germline CDR1 MNHEY, CDR2 SMNVEV (reference sequence). This CDR3 is built from 14 residues. Trimming left V 5 bases short and J 5 bases short, with 13 bases between. The CDR3 here is CASSPLLRDQPQHF. The CDR3 nucleotides are TGTGCCAGCAGTCCCCTCCTACGTGATCAGCCCCAGCATTTT.

This clone came up a few times. The V call is TRBV7-9, the J call TRBJ2-1; TRBD2 agrees at 7 bases. The germline V gene has CDR1 SEHNR and CDR2 FQNEAQ (reference sequence). This CDR3 region has 16 residues. The J segment lost 3 bases and the V segment lost 0 bases, leaving 5 bases of the junction unmatched. CDR3 region: CASSLAGGRNYNEQFF. The CDR3 DNA reads as TGTGCCAGCAGCTTAGCTGGCGGGAGAAACTACAATGAGCAGTTCTTC.

The chain has TRBV13 and TRBJ2-7; D is perhaps TRBD1 (5 bases). The CDR3 is made up of 15 amino acids. CDR1 and CDR2 from the germline V gene are PRHDT and FYEKMQ (reference sequence). V gave up 2 bases and J gave up 6 bases, with 17 bases separating them. CDR3 coding DNA: TGTGCCAGCAGCTTATACCAGGGCCAGCCCAGCGAGCAGTACTTC. Translated, it gives CASSLYQGQPSEQYF.

Only a few counts were recorded for this clone. The chain employs TRBV9 and TRBJ2-2, with 10 bases lining up with TRBD1. The ends lost 5 bases at V and 7 bases at J; junction bases unmatched: 5. Germline assignment: CDR1 SGDLS and CDR2 YYNGEE. The CDR3 totals 14 residues. This chain's CDR3 is CASRGQGRGGELFF. As DNA, the CDR3 is TGTGCCAGCAGGGGACAGGGGAGAGGCGGGGAGCTGTTTTTT.

This clone came up a few times. The chain has TRBV7-3 and TRBJ2-3; the D is unclear. V was pared by 2 bases and J by 0 bases, with 9 bases between. The CDR3 consists of 15 residues. Germline CDR1 and CDR2: SGHTA and FQGTGA. The CDR3, as DNA: TGTGCCAGCAGCTTAGTGGCTAGAAGCACAGATACGCAGTATTTT. This sequence encodes CASSLVARSTDTQYF.

The rearrangement uses TRBV2 and TRBJ1-1, with no clear D. V was cut by 6 bases and J by 4 bases, with 15 bases left in between. The CDR3 consists of 14 residues. Germline CDR1 is SNHLY and CDR2 is FYNNEI. The CDR3 reads CASREYGSGTEAFF. CDR3 DNA sequence: TGTGCCAGCAGGGAATATGGCTCGGGCACTGAAGCTTTCTTT.